Listed below are T cell receptor beta chains from one sample, sequenced in a study of cytomegalovirus exposure and HLA in healthy donors. The data were produced by immunoSEQ multiplex PCR, yet TCRdb's version contains in-frame clones alone and is incomplete. There are 150,000 to 200,000 clones in the sample; over 70% occur only once, and around 7.2% lies in the top ten. Sequenced sample: PBMCs. The receptors here all came from a man aged 25-45 years in good health and CMV-seropositive. Both conserved end residues are part of each CDR3. The D gene is left open where the match is weak. Only part of the rows carry a size: once, few, many, or a class if the clone is expanded.

D gene	clone size	V gene	J gene	CDR3 DNA	CDR3 protein
NA	NA	TRBV6-5	TRBJ1-2	TGTGCCAGCAGGGGGGCCGACGGCTACACCTTC	CASRGADGYTF
NA	NA	TRBV5-1	TRBJ2-3	TGCGCCAGCAGCGTCGGACGGGAAAGCACAGATACGCAGTATTTT	CASSVGRESTDTQYF
TRBD1	NA	TRBV7-2	TRBJ2-5	TGTGCCAGCAGCTTTGGACAGGGGGCATGGGAGACCCAGTACTTC	CASSFGQGAWETQYF
NA	NA	TRBV28	TRBJ2-1	TGTGCCTCCCGGGGTAGCGGTGACAATGAGCAGTTCTTC	CASRGSGDNEQFF
NA	once	TRBV7-9	TRBJ1-5	TGTGCCAGCAGCCCTAGGGGAAGCGGCAATCAGCCCCAGCATTTT	CASSPRGSGNQPQHF
TRBD2	NA	TRBV2	TRBJ2-1	TGTGCCAGCAGAGGGGGACTAGCGGGCTACAATGAGCAGTTCTTC	CASRGGLAGYNEQFF
TRBD2	NA	TRBV5-4	TRBJ2-3	TGTGCCAGCAGCGTACCCCCCGGAGAGCGGGGGGGTTTCACAGATACGCAGTATTTT	CASSVPPGERGGFTDTQYF
NA	NA	TRBV5-6	TRBJ2-5	TGTGCCAGCAGCTCCTTAGCCGTCCAAGAGACCCAGTACTTC	CASSSLAVQETQYF
TRBD1	NA	TRBV5-6	TRBJ2-7	TGTGCCAGCAGCGACCGGGACAGCTCCTACGAGCAGTACTTC	CASSDRDSSYEQYF
NA	NA	TRBV10-1	TRBJ1-1	TGCGCCAGCAGTGAGTCCCCGGGGACTGAAGCTTTCTTT	CASSESPGTEAFF
NA	NA	TRBV6-6	TRBJ2-7	TGTGCCAGCAGTTACCCGGGGGAACGAAGCGAGCAGTACTTC	CASSYPGERSEQYF
NA	NA	TRBV10-1	TRBJ2-2	TGCGCCAGCAGTGATGCGGGGCCGGGCACCGGGGAGCTGTTTTTT	CASSDAGPGTGELFF
TRBD1	NA	TRBV5-4	TRBJ1-2	TGTGCCAGCAGCTCGCCGACAGGGCAGAACTATGGCTACACCTTC	CASSSPTGQNYGYTF
NA	NA	TRBV4-1	TRBJ1-1	TGCGCCAGCAGCCATTCAAACCTGAGACAGGAGAACACTGAAGCTTTCTTT	CASSHSNLRQENTEAFF
NA	NA	TRBV4-1	TRBJ2-7	TGCGCCAGCAGCCAAGAAAGCTCCAGGGGTTTCTACGAGCAGTACTTC	CASSQESSRGFYEQYF